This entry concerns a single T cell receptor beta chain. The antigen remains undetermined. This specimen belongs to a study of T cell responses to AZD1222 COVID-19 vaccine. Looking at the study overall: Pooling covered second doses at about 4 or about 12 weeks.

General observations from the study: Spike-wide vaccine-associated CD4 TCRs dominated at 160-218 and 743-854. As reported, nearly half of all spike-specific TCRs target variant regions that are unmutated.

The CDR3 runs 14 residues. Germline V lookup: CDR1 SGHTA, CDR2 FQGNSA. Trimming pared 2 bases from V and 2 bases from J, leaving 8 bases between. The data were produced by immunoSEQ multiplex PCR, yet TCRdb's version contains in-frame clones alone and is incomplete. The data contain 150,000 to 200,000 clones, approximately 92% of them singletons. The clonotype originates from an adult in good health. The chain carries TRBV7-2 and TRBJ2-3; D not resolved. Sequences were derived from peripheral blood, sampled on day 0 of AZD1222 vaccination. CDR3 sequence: CASSLNSFTDTQYF. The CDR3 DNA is TGTGCCAGCAGCTTAAATTCTTTCACAGATACGCAGTATTTT.